This paragraph reports one TCR beta chain. The antigen is unknown. The CDR3 sequence is 15 residues long. The V gene lost 3 bases and the J gene lost 6 bases, with 17 bases spanning the gap. Germline loops: CDR1 MNHEY, CDR2 SVGAGI. The data were obtained in a study of cytomegalovirus exposure and HLA in healthy donors. Findings of the study overall: Sequencing depth roughly uniform across donors was assumed in presence/absence analyses.

PCR primers comprised 60 Vbeta and 13 Jbeta primers. Generated by immunoSEQ multiplex PCR, the TCRdb table keeps only in-frame clones and is missing some. The sample has approximately 140,000 clones, and its top ten clones hold roughly 3%. The sample comprised PBMCs. The genes are TRBV6-5 and TRBJ1-2, with TRBD1 as a possible D gene (5 bases). This clonotype originated in a man aged 40-49 years in good health and CMV-seronegative. The CDR3 reads CASSYGTPGGNGYTF. The CDR3 DNA reads TGTGCCAGCAGTTATGGGACCCCCGGGGGGAATGGCTACACCTTC.